The T cell receptor beta chain described here comes from a study of technical replicates of blood from several donors. TCRdb keeps only in-frame clones here, not all; method: immunoSEQ multiplex PCR. In the table there are 75,000 to 90,000 clones, around 90% of which are singletons. This CDR3 has 14 amino acids. Trimming cost V 4 bases and J 4 bases; bases outside gene matches: 6. Per the germline V gene, CDR1 is MRHNA and CDR2 is SNTAGT. The V call is TRBV6-4, the J call TRBJ1-2, with 7 bases matching TRBD1. What was sequenced was T cells isolated from PBMCs. The source of this sequence is a human donor in good health. The CDR3 region has the DNA TGTGCCAGCAGTGTCGAACAGGGGACCTATGGCTACACCTTC. This sequence encodes CASSVEQGTYGYTF.